The clone carrying this TCR beta chain was detected a few times. Its cognate antigen is unknown. Clinical symptoms, serum thyroxine, TRAb, thyroid ultrasound and orbital computed tomography established diagnosis. PBMCs were obtained from 9.5 to 10 ml fresh peripheral blood. V was cut by 2 bases and J by 0 bases, with 10 bases left in between. The length of the CDR3 is 15 residues. Germline assignment: CDR1 SGHTA and CDR2 FQGTGA. These data come from a study of T cells in Graves' hyperthyroidism and ophthalmopathy. RNA transcripts yielded amplified TCR beta CDR3 regions. The HTBI primer set drove a first-round RT-PCR of the TCR CDR3. Via MiXCR, TCRdb re-called the multiplex PCR reads, giving one row per CDR3 protein. Of about 250,000 distinct CDR3 sequences in the sample, approximately 25% were seen once. Study results and caveats: Separating ophthalmopathy from stable hyperthyroidism was achieved by a 13 V-J model. Before onset, by a median of around 6.1 months, the model predicted ophthalmopathy.

This chain joins TRBV7-3 and TRBJ1-2; D is unresolved. The receptor was derived from a woman aged 35 to 49 with Graves' ophthalmopathy. The material sequenced was blood. The CDR3 coding sequence is TGTGCCAGCAGCTTACTGGCGGGATCTAACTATGGCTACACCTTC. It encodes CASSLLAGSNYGYTF.